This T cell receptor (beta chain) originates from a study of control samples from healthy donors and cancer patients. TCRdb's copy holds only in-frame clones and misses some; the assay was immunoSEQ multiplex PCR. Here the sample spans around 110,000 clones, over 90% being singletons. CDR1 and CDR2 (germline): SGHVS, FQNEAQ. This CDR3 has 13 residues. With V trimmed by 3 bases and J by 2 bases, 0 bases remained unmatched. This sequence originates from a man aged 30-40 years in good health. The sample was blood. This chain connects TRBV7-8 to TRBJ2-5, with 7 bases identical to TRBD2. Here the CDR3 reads CASSLGGQETQYF. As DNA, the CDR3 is TGTGCCAGCAGCTTGGGGGGGCAAGAGACCCAGTACTTC.